This TCR beta chain appears in the sequencing data of a study of shared clonotypes between healthy human individuals (dated by TCRdb to the early 2020s). Broadly, across the study: A couple of women and a few men aged 18 to 49 years were included in the cohort. For each donor, CD4 naive and CD4 memory were each given three plates, CD8 naive was given two plates, and CD8 memory was given one plate. Libraries were prepared and TCR repertoires were sequenced by different laboratories using diverse techniques, in order to increase sequencing depth and limit assay-specific biases. To estimate repertoire size and how much clonotypes are shared between individuals, the study performed deep sequencing of blood TCR repertoires from a handful of healthy adults. Per donor, leukapheresis produced somewhere between about 0.9 and 9 billion PBMCs.

TCR CDR3 regions were amplified from genomic DNA by multiplex PCR using the deep immunoSEQ assay. Extracted genomic DNA from each cell subset was distributed evenly across all wells of several immunoSEQ 96-well plates, and each plate was treated as a replicate. For sorted subsets, around 200 ng genomic DNA, equal to tens of thousands of T cell genomes, was loaded into each replicate PCR. Purified libraries were measured with a Qubit 3.0 fluorometer, size-checked on a Bioanalyzer 2100, and measured again with the KAPA Library Quantification kit. Each immunoSEQ 96-well plate was sequenced on its own single-read 150-cycle Illumina NextSeq 550 flow cell. The paper's data handling went like this. Because only junctional sequences without quality scores were contained in the immunoSEQ output, filtering matching that applied to full-length reads could not be performed. To assign V/J genes and CDR3, sequences were annotated using PyIR, a Python wrapper for IgBLAST v1.9, with IMGT germline references. Reads were filtered out if the reads had weak V/J assignments (E-value above 1e-6), no CDR3, stop codons, out-of-frame junctions, or ambiguous translated residues. V3J clonotypes were defined by identical inferred V gene, J gene, and CDR3 amino acid sequence. Percentage overlap between repertoires was calculated by dividing the number of shared unique clonotypes by the size of the smaller repertoire. Repertoire richness was assessed with RTK rarefaction, the Chao1 estimator, and Recon v2.1 estimates of unobserved clonotypes. Generation probabilities for all TCRbeta clonotypes obtained by the gDNA method from a handful of donors were computed using OLGA. Entries here come from immuneACCESS through TCRdb and include only in-frame sequences with V and J called. Some clones fail to appear in such tables; in the studies checked, an unresolved V gene covers under half of the shortfall, and the cause of the remainder is unknown. V, J and clone size were drawn from that table, and D and trimming were deduced from the DNA. In all, the sample holds 2 million to 3 million clones, and 80% to 95% of those were seen once. The leading ten clones occupy around 0.4% of the sample.

Remarks on this clone: There is no known antigen for this receptor. Base qualities are not at hand, and no much larger clone is one base apart.

CDR3 length: 15 amino acids, cysteine to phenylalanine. Only CDR3 DNA is held: 45 bases, read in frame from base 1. V has 4 bases trimmed and J has 4 bases trimmed; junction bases matching no gene number 8. The germline V gene yields MNHEY for CDR1 and SVGAGI for CDR2. The donors were healthy, HIV-negative adults who had no recently reported acute infections or vaccinations. All donors were Caucasian adults living in Nashville, Tennessee, USA. CD4+ T cells were enriched through magnetic negative selection, after which naive cells were positively selected on CD45RA and the remaining negative fraction served as the memory subset. Blood was collected by leukapheresis, and PBMCs were isolated by Ficoll-Histopaque density gradient centrifugation and then cryopreserved in liquid nitrogen vapor phase. Purity and quantity of every magnetically sorted T cell population were checked by analytical flow cytometry. Genomic DNA was isolated from each sorted fraction and quantified by UV absorbance on a Nanodrop 2000c.

Here is what the overall study found, with its caveats: When a few donors were compared, the shared fraction of clonotypes was about 5.5% for naive CD4, 3% to 4% for naive CD8, more than 2% for memory CD4, and 0.3% to 0.5% for memory CD8. Even with the large sequencing depth, rarefaction of the sorted-subset datasets indicated that sequencing was incomplete. Sampling was restricted to blood, and TCR repertoires in tissues likely differ from the TCR repertoires found in blood. Based on pairwise subsampling, the degree of clonotype sharing among donors was expected to be affected by sequencing depth. Clonotypes shared by all four sorted-subset donors showed higher generation probabilities than non-shared clonotypes. Larger estimated clonotype richness was generally found for naive subsets than for memory subsets. Because the study included a small number of donors, the genetic and exposure-history diversity represented was limited.

The source of this sequence is a man between 18 and 29 years old in good health. Some clones in this sample may be carry-over from other donors' samples. The receptor chain draws on TRBV6-5 and TRBJ2-3; TRBD1 matches 7 bases in the middle. The sequencing input was naive CD4+ T cells from PBMCs. Sample cell subset or site, as interpreted from the label and publication: CD45RA+ positively selected. The nucleotides read TGTGCCAGCAGTTCCCCAGGGGGTGTGGCAGATACGCAGTATTTT. Its amino acids are CASSSPGGVADTQYF.